The T cell receptor (beta chain) described here comes from a study of blood T cell repertoires in COVID-19. At the level of the study: T cells, B-cell-depleted T cells, or PBMCs provided the cDNA or gDNA that served as material.

Produced via immunoSEQ multiplex PCR; TCRdb's table is partial and in-frame only. Of over 200,000 clones listed, over 80% are singletons. The length of the CDR3 is 15 residues. V dropped 5 bases and J dropped 3 bases, with 17 bases sitting between them. Germline lookup yields CDR1 LNHDA and CDR2 SQIVND (reference sequence). The source material was peripheral blood. The source is a man aged 35 to 55 with acute or convalescent COVID-19. The V call is TRBV19, the J call TRBJ2-7; maybe TRBD2 (6 bases). The CDR3 here is CASSVSGGGDYEQYF. In DNA form, the CDR3 reads TGTGCCAGTAGTGTAAGCGGAGGCGGGGACTACGAGCAGTACTTC.